This TCR beta chain was identified during a study of blood T cell repertoires in COVID-19. Study-wide background: COVID-19 samples from acute and convalescent phases originated in the United States, Italy and Spain.

Some clones are missing from TCRdb's copy, which holds only in-frame ones; the method was immunoSEQ multiplex PCR. The sample includes roughly 190,000 clones, roughly 82% of them seen just once. Those enrolled in Seattle joined during active infection and were followed longitudinally afterward. The length of the CDR3 is 17 residues. From germline, CDR1 is LGHNA and CDR2 YSLEER. The V end lost 2 bases, the J end lost 7 bases, and 23 bases lay between the germline ends. This rearrangement joins TRBV4-3 to TRBJ2-5; perhaps TRBD1 as D (5 bases). The sample comprised peripheral blood. The sequence was obtained from a woman aged 55-69 years with COVID-19, enrolled during active disease. The CDR3 loop is CASSQQLKTDSMGTQYF. The DNA for the CDR3 is TGCGCCAGCAGCCAACAGTTGAAGACAGACTCCATGGGGACCCAGTACTTC.